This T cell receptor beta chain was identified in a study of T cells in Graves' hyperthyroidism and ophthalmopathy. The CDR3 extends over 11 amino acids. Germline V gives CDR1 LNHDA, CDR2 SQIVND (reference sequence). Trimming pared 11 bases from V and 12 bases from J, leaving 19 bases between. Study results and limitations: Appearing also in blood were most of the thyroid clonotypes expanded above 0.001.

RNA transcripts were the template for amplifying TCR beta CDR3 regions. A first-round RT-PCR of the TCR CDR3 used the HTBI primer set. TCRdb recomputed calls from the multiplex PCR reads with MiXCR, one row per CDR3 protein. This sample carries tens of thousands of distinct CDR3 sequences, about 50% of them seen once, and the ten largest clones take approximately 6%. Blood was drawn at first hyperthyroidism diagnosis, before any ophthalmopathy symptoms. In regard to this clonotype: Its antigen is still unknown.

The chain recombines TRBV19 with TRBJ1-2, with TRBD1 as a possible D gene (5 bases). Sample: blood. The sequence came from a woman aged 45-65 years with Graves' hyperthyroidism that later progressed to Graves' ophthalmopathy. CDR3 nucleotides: TGTGCCTCGCAGCAGGGCAGGAGGAACACCTTC. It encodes CASQQGRRNTF.